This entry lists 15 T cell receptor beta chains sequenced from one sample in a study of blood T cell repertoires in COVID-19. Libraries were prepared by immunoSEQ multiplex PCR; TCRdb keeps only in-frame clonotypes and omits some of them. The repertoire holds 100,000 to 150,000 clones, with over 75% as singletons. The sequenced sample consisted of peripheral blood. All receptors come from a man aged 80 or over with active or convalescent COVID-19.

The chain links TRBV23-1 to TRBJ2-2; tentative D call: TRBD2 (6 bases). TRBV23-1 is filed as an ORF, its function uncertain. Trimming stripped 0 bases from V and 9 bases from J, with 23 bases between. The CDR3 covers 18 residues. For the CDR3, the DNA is TGCGCCAGCAGTCAATCGCTAGTTTCGGGAGCTACGGGATGGGAGCTGTTTTTT. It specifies CASSQSLVSGATGWELFF.

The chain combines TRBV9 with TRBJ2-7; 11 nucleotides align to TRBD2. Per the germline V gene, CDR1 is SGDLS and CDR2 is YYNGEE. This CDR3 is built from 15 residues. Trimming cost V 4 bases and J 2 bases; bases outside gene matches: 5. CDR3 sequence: CASSSGTSGAYEQYF. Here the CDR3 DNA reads TGTGCCAGCAGCTCCGGGACTAGCGGAGCCTACGAGCAGTACTTC.

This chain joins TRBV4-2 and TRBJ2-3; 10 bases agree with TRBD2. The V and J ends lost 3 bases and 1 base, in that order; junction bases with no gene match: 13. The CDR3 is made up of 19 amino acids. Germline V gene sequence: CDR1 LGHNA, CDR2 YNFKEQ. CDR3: CASSQERGGTKHRTDTQYF. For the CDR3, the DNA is TGTGCCAGCAGCCAGGAGCGGGGGGGGACCAAACACCGCACAGATACGCAGTATTTT.

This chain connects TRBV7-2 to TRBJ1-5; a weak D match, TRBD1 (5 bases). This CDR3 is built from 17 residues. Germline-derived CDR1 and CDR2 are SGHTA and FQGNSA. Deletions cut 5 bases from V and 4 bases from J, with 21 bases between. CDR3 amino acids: CASSPPMGGIGNQPQHF. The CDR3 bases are TGTGCCAGCAGCCCCCCTATGGGGGGGATTGGTAATCAGCCCCAGCATTTT.

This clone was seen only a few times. In DNA form, the CDR3 reads TGTGCCAGCTCACCAACTTGGCAGGGTACCACTAATGAAAAACTGTTTTTT. Protein product: CASSPTWQGTTNEKLFF. V is TRBV18 and J is TRBJ1-4; D might be TRBD1 (5 bases). The CDR3 has 17 residues. The V and J ends lost 2 bases and 2 bases respectively, with 15 bases between them. Germline CDR1 and CDR2: KGHSH and LQKENI.

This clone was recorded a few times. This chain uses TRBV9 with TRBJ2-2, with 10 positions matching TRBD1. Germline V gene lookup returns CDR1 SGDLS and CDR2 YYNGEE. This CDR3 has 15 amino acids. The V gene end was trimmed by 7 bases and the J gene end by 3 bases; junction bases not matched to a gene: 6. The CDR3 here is CASGPGTGDTGELFF. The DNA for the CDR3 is TGTGCCAGCGGGCCCGGGACAGGGGACACCGGGGAGCTGTTTTTT. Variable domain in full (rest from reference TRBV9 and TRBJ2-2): DSGVTQTPKHLITATGQRVTLRCSPRSGDLSVYWYQQSLDQGLQFLIQYYNGEERAKGNILERFSAQQFPDLHSELNLSSLELGDSALYFCASGPGTGDTGELFFGEGSRLTVL.

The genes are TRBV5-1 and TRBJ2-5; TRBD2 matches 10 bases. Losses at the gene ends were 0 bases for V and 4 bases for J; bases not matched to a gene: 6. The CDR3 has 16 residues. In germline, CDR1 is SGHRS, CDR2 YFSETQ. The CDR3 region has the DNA TGCGCCAGCAGCTTGGGGGCTAGCGGGGGTGTAGAGACCCAGTACTTC. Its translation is CASSLGASGGVETQYF.

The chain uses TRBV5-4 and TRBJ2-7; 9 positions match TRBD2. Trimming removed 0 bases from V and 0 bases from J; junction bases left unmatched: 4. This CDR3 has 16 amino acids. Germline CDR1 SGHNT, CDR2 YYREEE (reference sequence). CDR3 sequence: CASSLGLAGSSYEQYF. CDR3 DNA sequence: TGTGCCAGCAGCTTGGGCCTAGCGGGATCCTCCTACGAGCAGTACTTC.

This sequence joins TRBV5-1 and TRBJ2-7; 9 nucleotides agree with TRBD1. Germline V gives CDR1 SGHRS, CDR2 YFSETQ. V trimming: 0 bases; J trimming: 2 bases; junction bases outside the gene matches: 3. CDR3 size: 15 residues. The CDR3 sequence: CASSLGRQGAYEQYF. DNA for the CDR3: TGCGCCAGCAGCTTGGGAAGACAGGGGGCCTACGAGCAGTACTTC.

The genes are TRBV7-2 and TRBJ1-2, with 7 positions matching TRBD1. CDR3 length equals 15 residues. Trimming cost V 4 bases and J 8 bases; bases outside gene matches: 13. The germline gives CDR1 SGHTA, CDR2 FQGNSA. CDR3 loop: CASSSPGGQFLGYTF. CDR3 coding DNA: TGTGCCAGCAGCTCACCAGGGGGACAGTTTTTGGGCTACACCTTC.

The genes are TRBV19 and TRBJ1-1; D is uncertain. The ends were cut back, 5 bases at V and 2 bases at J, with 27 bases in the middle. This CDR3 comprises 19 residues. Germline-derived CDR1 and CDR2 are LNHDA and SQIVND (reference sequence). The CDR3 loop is CASSSIPTGPTGGNTEAFF. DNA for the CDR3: TGTGCCAGTAGTTCAATCCCTACCGGGCCCACGGGAGGTAACACTGAAGCTTTCTTT.

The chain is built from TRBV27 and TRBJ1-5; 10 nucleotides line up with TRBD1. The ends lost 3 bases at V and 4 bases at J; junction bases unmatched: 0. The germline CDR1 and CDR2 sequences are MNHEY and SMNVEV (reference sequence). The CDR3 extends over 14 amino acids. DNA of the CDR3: TGTGCCAGCAGTTTGGGACAGGGGAATCAGCCCCAGCATTTT. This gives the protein CASSLGQGNQPQHF.

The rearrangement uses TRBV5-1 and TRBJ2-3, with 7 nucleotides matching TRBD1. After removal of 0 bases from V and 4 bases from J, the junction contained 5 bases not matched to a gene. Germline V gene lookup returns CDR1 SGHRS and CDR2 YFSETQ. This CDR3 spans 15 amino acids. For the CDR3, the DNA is TGCGCCAGCAGCTTGGGAGGGGGCGCGGCAGATACGCAGTATTTT. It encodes CASSLGGGAADTQYF.

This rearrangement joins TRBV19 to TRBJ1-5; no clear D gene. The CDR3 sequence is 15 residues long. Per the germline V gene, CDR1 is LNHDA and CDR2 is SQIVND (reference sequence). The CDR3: CATHSRRAGNQPQHF. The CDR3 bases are TGTGCTACACATAGCCGGCGGGCGGGCAATCAGCCCCAGCATTTT.

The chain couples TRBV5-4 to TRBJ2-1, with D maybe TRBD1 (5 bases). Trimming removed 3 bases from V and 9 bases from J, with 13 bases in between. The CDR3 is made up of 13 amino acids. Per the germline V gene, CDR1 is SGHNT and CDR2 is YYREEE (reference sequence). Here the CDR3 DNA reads TGTGCCAGCAGCTCCCCCCAGGGAAGTGAGCAGTTCTTC. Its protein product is CASSSPQGSEQFF.